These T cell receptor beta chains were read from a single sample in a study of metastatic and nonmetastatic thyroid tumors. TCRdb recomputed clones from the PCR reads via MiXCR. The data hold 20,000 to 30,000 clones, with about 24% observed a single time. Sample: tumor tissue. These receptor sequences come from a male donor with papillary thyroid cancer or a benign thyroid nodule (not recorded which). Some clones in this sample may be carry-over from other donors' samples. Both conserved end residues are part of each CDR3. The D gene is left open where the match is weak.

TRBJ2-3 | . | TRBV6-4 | CASSESGTDTQYF
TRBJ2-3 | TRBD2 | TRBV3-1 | CASSPWRGGSTDTQYF
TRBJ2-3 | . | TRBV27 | CASSSLLGGDTQYF
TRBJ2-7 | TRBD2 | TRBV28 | CASSQVLAGKYEQYF
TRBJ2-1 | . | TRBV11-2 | CGSSPPSWGSYNEQFF
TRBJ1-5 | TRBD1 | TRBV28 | CASTQSTGVWNQPQHF
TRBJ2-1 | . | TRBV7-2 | CASSLHGGYNEQFF
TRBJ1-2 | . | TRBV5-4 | CASSLRHANYGYTF
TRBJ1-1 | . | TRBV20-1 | CSALTSYTEAFF
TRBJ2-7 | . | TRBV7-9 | CASSLVGGGRDYEQYF
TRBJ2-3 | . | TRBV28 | CASSLPDGTDTQYF
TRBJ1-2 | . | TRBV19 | CPSSAPMDGYGYTF
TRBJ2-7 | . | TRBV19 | CASSSTVGSYEQYF
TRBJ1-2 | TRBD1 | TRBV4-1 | CASSQEGQGVYGYTF
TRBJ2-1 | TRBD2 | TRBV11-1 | CASSLTSGETYNEQFF
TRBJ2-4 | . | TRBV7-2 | CASSRGGYQNIQYF
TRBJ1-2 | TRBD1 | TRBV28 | CASSLSRGGAAKGYGYTF
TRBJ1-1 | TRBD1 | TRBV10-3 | CAIMGTGGATEAFF
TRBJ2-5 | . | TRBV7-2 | CASSLVDNLDLETQYF
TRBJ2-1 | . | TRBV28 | CASSPHLGKDLYNEQFF
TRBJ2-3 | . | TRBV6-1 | CASSEVACRAPDTQYF
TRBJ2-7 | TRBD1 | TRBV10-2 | CASSTGQNEQYF
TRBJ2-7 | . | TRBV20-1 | CSARSGDSRYEEYF
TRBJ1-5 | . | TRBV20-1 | CSAKRSGRGNQPQHF
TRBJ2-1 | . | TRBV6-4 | CASSESEERYNEQFF
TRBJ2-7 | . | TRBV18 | CASSPPLGVVSAYYEQYF